The next 13 T cell receptor beta chains were all read from a single sample in a study of blood T cell repertoires in COVID-19. Assay: immunoSEQ multiplex PCR; the TCRdb copy retains only in-frame clones and omits some. The repertoire holds some 200,000 clones, approximately 91% seen once, with about 4.8% in the top ten. The sample comprised peripheral blood. The receptor set was obtained from a woman aged 40 to 55 with acute or convalescent COVID-19.

The chain uses TRBV7-9 and TRBJ1-4, with D perhaps TRBD1 (5 bases). Germline CDR1 reads SEHNR; CDR2 reads FQNEAQ (reference sequence). The CDR3 sequence is 15 residues long. V lost 4 bases to trimming and J lost 3 bases, with 12 bases between them. CDR3 protein: CASSSDSSPNEKLFF. The CDR3 DNA reads TGTGCCAGCAGCTCCGACAGCAGTCCTAATGAAAAACTGTTTTTT.

On this clone itself: One end of the junction is discordant with germline, which a read error may explain. The V gene is TRBV3-1 (or the pseudogene TRBV3-2), the J gene TRBJ1-2; D is possibly TRBD1 (5 bases). CDR1 and CDR2 from the germline V gene are LGHDT and YNNKEL (reference sequence). The CDR3 runs to 14 residues. The CDR3 bases are TGTGCCAGCAGCCAACAGGGCTCAGGATCTGGCCACACCTTC. Its translation: CASSQQGSGSGHTF.

The rearrangement links TRBV4-1 to TRBJ2-1; TRBD2 agrees at 9 bases. This CDR3 has 15 amino acids. V dropped 1 base and J dropped 9; count of bases not matched to a gene: 7. Germline loops: CDR1 MGHRA, CDR2 YSYEKL. The CDR3 coding sequence is TGCGCCAGCAGCCAAGCCCGGACTAGCGTGGGTGAGCAGTTCTTC. Its translation is CASSQARTSVGEQFF.

The chain couples TRBV19 to TRBJ1-5; 7 nucleotides line up with TRBD1. CDR1 is LNHDA and CDR2 is SQIVND in the germline V gene (reference sequence). V gave up 5 bases and J gave up 4 bases; unmatched junction bases: 11. This CDR3 contains 16 residues. The CDR3 loop is CASSVARGDRNQPQHF. CDR3 coding DNA: TGTGCCAGTAGTGTAGCCAGGGGGGACAGAAATCAGCCCCAGCATTTT.

The genes are TRBV6-6 and TRBJ1-1, with TRBD1 as a possible D gene (6 bases). The V end lost 6 bases, the J end lost 5 bases, and 13 bases lay between the germline ends. The germline V gene encodes CDR1 MNHNY and CDR2 SVGAGI (reference sequence). The CDR3 totals 13 residues. This chain's CDR3 is CASRTPGETEAFF. CDR3 sequence (DNA): TGTGCCAGCAGGACTCCAGGGGAAACTGAAGCTTTCTTT.

The V and J genes are TRBV7-9 and TRBJ1-2; 11 bases agree with TRBD1. CDR3 length equals 15 residues. Germline CDR1 and CDR2: SEHNR and FQNEAQ (reference sequence). V trimming: 5 bases; J trimming: 4 bases; junction bases outside the gene matches: 6. CDR3 DNA sequence: TGTGCCAGCAGCGATGGACAGGGGGCGGGCTATGGCTACACCTTC. It yields the protein CASSDGQGAGYGYTF.

V and J are TRBV7-9 and TRBJ2-1; 7 nucleotides line up with TRBD2. The CDR3 consists of 14 residues. Germline CDR1 is SEHNR and CDR2 is FQNEAQ (reference sequence). Losses at the gene ends were 8 bases for V and 2 bases for J; bases not matched to a gene: 6. CDR3 bases: TGTGCCAGCCTGGCTAGCGGTGCCTACAATGAGCAGTTCTTC. It codes for CASLASGAYNEQFF.

This chain connects TRBV21-1 to TRBJ2-2; the D segment call TRBD2 is taken from the table without a DNA check. TRBV21-1 is listed as a pseudogene. The CDR3 runs 15 residues. The CDR3 sequence is CASSKDLPNTGELFF. The CDR3 bases are TGTGCCAGCAGCAAGGACTTACCGAACACCGGGGAGCTGTTTTTT.

The V and J genes are TRBV3-1 (or the pseudogene TRBV3-2) and TRBJ1-5; D not certain. CDR3 length equals 16 residues. The germline gives CDR1 LGHDT, CDR2 YNNKEL (reference sequence). V lost 3 bases to trimming and J lost 0 bases, with 12 bases between them. The CDR3 loop reads CASSHREGNSNQPQHF. The CDR3 DNA sequence: TGTGCCAGCAGCCATCGGGAGGGAAATAGCAATCAGCCCCAGCATTTT.

The chain recombines TRBV19 with TRBJ2-1, with 12 bases fitting TRBD2. The CDR3 is 16 amino acids. Germline CDR1 reads LNHDA; CDR2 reads SQIVND (reference sequence). With 5 bases clipped from V and 0 bases from J, the junction kept 2 bases outside the gene matches. CDR3 sequence reads: CASSRLAGVSYNEQFF. In DNA, the CDR3 is TGTGCCAGTAGTCGACTAGCGGGGGTCTCCTACAATGAGCAGTTCTTC.

This chain joins TRBV30 and TRBJ1-2; perhaps TRBD1 as D (6 bases). Trimming left V 1 base short and J 6 bases short, with 18 bases between. This CDR3 has 15 amino acids. Germline loops: CDR1 GTSNPN, CDR2 SVGIG (reference sequence). CDR3 amino acids: CAWSAQGRAPDGYTF. The CDR3 region has the DNA TGTGCCTGGAGTGCTCAGGGGCGCGCTCCTGATGGCTACACCTTC.

The J gene is TRBJ1-1, the V gene TRBV5-6, with D hard to call. The CDR3 consists of 12 residues. CDR1 is SGHDT and CDR2 is YYEEEE in the germline V gene. V lost 4 bases and J lost 4, with 8 bases in between. CDR3 protein: CASSVRVTEAFF. The CDR3 nucleotides read TGTGCCAGCAGCGTACGGGTCACTGAAGCTTTCTTT.

This chain uses TRBV10-3 with TRBJ2-3; TRBD1 agrees at 7 bases. This CDR3 spans 13 amino acids. Germline assignment: CDR1 ENHRY and CDR2 SYGVKD. With V trimmed by 4 bases and J by 3 bases, 1 base remained unmatched. The CDR3 loop is CAISGGQTDTQYF. As DNA, the CDR3 is TGTGCCATCAGTGGGGGACAGACAGATACGCAGTATTTT.